This TCR beta chain is from a study of OX40 agonist ivuxolimab in advanced cancers. As for the study in general: Given to patients was ivuxolimab, an agonistic anti-OX40 (CD134) antibody.

Profiling relied on immunoSEQ multiplex PCR, and the TCRdb table lists in-frame clones only, not all of them. The sample consists of around 68,000 clones, 70% to 90% of them appearing once. In germline, CDR1 is SGHTS, CDR2 YDEGEE. Deletions cut 4 bases from V and 0 bases from J, with 17 bases between. The CDR3 is 17 amino acids. The specimen was CD4+ or CD8+ T cells sorted from blood, collected in a trial of the OX40 agonist ivuxolimab. This chain links TRBV5-8 with TRBJ1-5; possibly TRBD1 for D (6 bases). The clonotype comes from an adult with an advanced solid tumor such as melanoma, head and neck, liver or kidney cancer. The CDR3 is CASSRIWGAYSNQPQHF. CDR3 nucleotides: TGTGCCAGCAGCCGTATATGGGGGGCGTATAGCAATCAGCCCCAGCATTTT.